This T cell receptor (beta chain) was observed in a study of blood T cell repertoires in COVID-19. Whole-study context: PBMCs, B-cell-depleted T cells, or T cells provided the cDNA or gDNA that made up the material.

The V gene lost 6 bases and the J gene lost 2 bases, with 18 bases spanning the gap. The germline V gene encodes CDR1 SGHRS and CDR2 YFSETQ. The CDR3 covers 17 residues. Original methodology: Reference gene primer amplification gave estimated nucleated cell counts. Libraries were prepared by immunoSEQ multiplex PCR; TCRdb keeps only in-frame clonotypes and omits some of them. That table furnishes V, J and clone size, whereas the DNA furnished D and trimming. The sample includes under 250,000 clones, 89% of them seen just once. This clonotype was obtained from a man in his fifties or sixties who had recovered from COVID-19. Source material: peripheral blood. This chain uses TRBV5-1 with TRBJ2-6, with a weak D call TRBD1 (6 bases). CDR3 DNA: TGCGCCAGCACGCCGACAGGTTCGGACACTGGGGCCAACGTCCTGACTTTC. Translation: CASTPTGSDTGANVLTF.